This is a list of T cell receptor beta chains from one sample in a study of T cell responses to AZD1222 COVID-19 vaccine. Using immunoSEQ multiplex PCR, the repertoire was profiled, and TCRdb retains in-frame clones only, with some absent. Of over 45,000 clones in the sample, approximately 88% were seen once. Sequencing used peripheral blood, obtained 28 days after the second AZD1222 dose. The receptor set was obtained from an adult who received the AZD1222 COVID-19 vaccine. CDR3s include the opening cysteine and the closing phenylalanine or tryptophan. Fields, in order: clone size, V gene, J gene, D gene, CDR3 DNA, CDR3 protein. D genes are given only for firm matches. Not every row has a clone size; where given, it reads once, few, many or a size class.

size: once
V: TRBV23-1
J: TRBJ2-1
D: NA
DNA: TGCGCCAGCAACCTACCCTTCCCCGGGGACGAGCAGTTCTTC
CDR3: CASNLPFPGDEQFF

size: NA
V: TRBV5-1
J: TRBJ1-5
D: NA
DNA: TGCGCCAGCAGCTCCCACTTTGGGGAGCCCCAGCATTTT
CDR3: CASSSHFGEPQHF

size: NA
V: TRBV11-2
J: TRBJ2-7
D: TRBD1
DNA: TGTGCCAGCAGCTATAGTCCCGGGACAGGGGGCGACGAGCAGTACTTC
CDR3: CASSYSPGTGGDEQYF

size: few
V: TRBV29-1
J: TRBJ1-2
D: NA
DNA: TGCAGCGTCGAGGACAAGGTCTATGGCTACACCTTC
CDR3: CSVEDKVYGYTF

size: NA
V: TRBV15
J: TRBJ2-1
D: NA
DNA: TGTGCCACCAGCAGAGATACAGCCTACAATGAGCAGTTCTTC
CDR3: CATSRDTAYNEQFF

size: NA
V: TRBV7-6
J: TRBJ2-1
D: NA
DNA: TGTGCCAGCAGCTTCGACCGCGCGGCGGTTAGCTCCTACAATGAGCAGTTCTTC
CDR3: CASSFDRAAVSSYNEQFF

size: few
V: TRBV19
J: TRBJ2-7
D: TRBD2
DNA: TGTGCCAGTAGTAGCGGGGGAGGATGGGCCTACGAGCAGTACTTC
CDR3: CASSSGGGWAYEQYF

size: NA
V: TRBV20-1
J: TRBJ1-2
D: NA
DNA: TGCAGTGCAACGCTGTATGGCTACACCTTC
CDR3: CSATLYGYTF

size: NA
V: TRBV12-3/TRBV12-4
J: TRBJ1-5
D: TRBD1
DNA: TGTGCCAGCAGCGGACAGGACAATCAGCCCCAGCATTTT
CDR3: CASSGQDNQPQHF

size: once
V: TRBV6-1
J: TRBJ2-7
D: NA
DNA: TGTGCCAGCAGTGATGTGATGAGGTCCCCGGCCTACGAGCAGTACTTC
CDR3: CASSDVMRSPAYEQYF

size: NA
V: TRBV5-5
J: TRBJ2-2
D: NA
DNA: TGTGCCAGCAGCTTGTTTTCCACCACCGGGGAGCTGTTTTTT
CDR3: CASSLFSTTGELFF

size: NA
V: TRBV5-1
J: TRBJ2-3
D: TRBD2
DNA: TGCGCCAGCAGCCAAATACTAGCGGGCCTTAGCACAGATACGCAGTATTTT
CDR3: CASSQILAGLSTDTQYF

size: once
V: TRBV19
J: TRBJ1-1
D: TRBD1
DNA: TGTGCCAGTACCCTAAAGGGGGCGGGGGCCTTGAACACTGAAGCTTTCTTT
CDR3: CASTLKGAGALNTEAFF

size: NA
V: TRBV7-9
J: TRBJ2-7
D: NA
DNA: TGTGCCAGCAGCTTAGCGGTTAGCGGCGTAGGAGAGCAGTACTTC
CDR3: CASSLAVSGVGEQYF

size: NA
V: TRBV5-4
J: TRBJ1-2
D: NA
DNA: TGTGCCAGCAGCAGGGACACTTTGGACTATGGCTACACCTTC
CDR3: CASSRDTLDYGYTF

size: NA
V: TRBV6-2/TRBV6-3
J: TRBJ1-4
D: TRBD1
DNA: TGTGCCAGCAGTTACCGCGGGACAGAAAATGAAAAACTGTTTTTT
CDR3: CASSYRGTENEKLFF

size: NA
V: TRBV10-3
J: TRBJ2-2
D: NA
DNA: TGTGCCATCATGTCAGGGGCGAACACCGGGGAGCTGTTTTTT
CDR3: CAIMSGANTGELFF

size: NA
V: TRBV11-2
J: TRBJ2-7
D: TRBD1
DNA: TGTGCCAGCAGCCTAACTCCTGTGGCAGGGGGTGAGCAGTACTTC
CDR3: CASSLTPVAGGEQYF

size: NA
V: TRBV7-9
J: TRBJ2-5
D: NA
DNA: TGTGCCAGCAGCACAGACTCGCCCGTCATTTCGGCCCAGTACTTC
CDR3: CASSTDSPVISAQYF

size: NA
V: TRBV24-1
J: TRBJ1-5
D: NA
DNA: TGTGCCACCAGTGATTTCGGTAAGGTGTCTGATCAGCCCCAGCATTTT
CDR3: CATSDFGKVSDQPQHF

size: NA
V: TRBV21-1
J: TRBJ1-4
D: NA
DNA: TGTGCCAGCAGCAAATTGGCAAATAATGAAAAACTGTTTTTT
CDR3: CASSKLANNEKLFF

size: NA
V: TRBV7-2
J: TRBJ2-1
D: TRBD2
DNA: TGTGCCAGCAGCTTAGGACTAGCGGGCAATGAGCAGTTCTTC
CDR3: CASSLGLAGNEQFF

size: NA
V: TRBV5-5
J: TRBJ2-7
D: NA
DNA: TGTGCCAGCAGCTTGGAGCCTCACGCCTACGAGCAGTACTTC
CDR3: CASSLEPHAYEQYF

size: NA
V: TRBV19
J: TRBJ2-7
D: NA
DNA: TGTGCCAGTAGGAACAGCCTATCCAATTCCCTCGAGCAGTACTTC
CDR3: CASRNSLSNSLEQYF

size: NA
V: TRBV30
J: TRBJ1-5
D: NA
DNA: TGTGCCTGGAGCCGACAGAACAATCAGCCCCAGCATTTT
CDR3: CAWSRQNNQPQHF

size: NA
V: TRBV27
J: TRBJ2-7
D: TRBD2
DNA: TGTGCCAGCGCGAGACTAGCGGGGAGTGGAGCCTCCTACGAGCAGTACTTC
CDR3: CASARLAGSGASYEQYF

size: NA
V: TRBV30
J: TRBJ2-7
D: NA
DNA: TGTGCCTGGAGTAGGGGGGGCTACGAGCAGTACTTC
CDR3: CAWSRGGYEQYF

size: few
V: TRBV18
J: TRBJ1-1
D: TRBD1
DNA: TGTGCCAGCTCACCACTGGCCAGGGGGCCCACTGAAGCTTTCTTT
CDR3: CASSPLARGPTEAFF

size: NA
V: TRBV6-6
J: TRBJ2-7
D: NA
DNA: TGTGCCAGCAGTTACTCGAGGACGGGAAGCTCCTACGAGCAGTACTTC
CDR3: CASSYSRTGSSYEQYF

size: NA
V: TRBV7-2
J: TRBJ2-1
D: NA
DNA: TGTGCCAGCAGCTTAGGGCCGTCCGATGAGCAGTTCTTC
CDR3: CASSLGPSDEQFF

size: NA
V: TRBV19
J: TRBJ1-2
D: NA
DNA: TGTGCCAGTAGTTCACGGACAACGATGACGAGTGGCTACACCTTC
CDR3: CASSSRTTMTSGYTF

size: NA
V: TRBV15
J: TRBJ2-7
D: NA
DNA: TGTGCCACCAGCATTGAGTTGGGGGGTGTGTACGAGCAGTACTTC
CDR3: CATSIELGGVYEQYF

size: NA
V: TRBV7-9
J: TRBJ2-5
D: TRBD1
DNA: TGTGCCAGCAGCGGAGGGACAGGGGGCTGGGAGACCCAGTACTTC
CDR3: CASSGGTGGWETQYF

size: once
V: TRBV27
J: TRBJ2-2
D: NA
DNA: TGTGCCAGCAGACTCGGGGCCAGCTCGAACACCGGGGAGCTGTTTTTT
CDR3: CASRLGASSNTGELFF

size: NA
V: TRBV6-5
J: TRBJ1-4
D: NA
DNA: TGTGCCAGCAGTTACTCGACAAGGTCCAATGAAAAACTGTTTTTT
CDR3: CASSYSTRSNEKLFF

size: NA
V: TRBV28
J: TRBJ2-1
D: NA
DNA: TGTGCCAGCAGCCCCCCCGCGACAGAGCCTAACTCCTACAATGAGCAGTTCTTC
CDR3: CASSPPATEPNSYNEQFF

size: NA
V: TRBV6-2/TRBV6-3
J: TRBJ2-6
D: NA
DNA: TGTGCCAGCAGTCCCCGTGGCTCTGGGGCCAACGTCCTGACTTTC
CDR3: CASSPRGSGANVLTF

size: NA
V: TRBV19
J: TRBJ1-2
D: TRBD1
DNA: TGTGCCAGTAGACCTGACAGGGGTGGCTACACCTTC
CDR3: CASRPDRGGYTF

size: NA
V: TRBV7-9
J: TRBJ1-5
D: NA
DNA: TGTGCCAGCAGCTTGGGGGGTTATAGCAATCAGCCCCAGCATTTT
CDR3: CASSLGGYSNQPQHF

size: NA
V: TRBV7-7
J: TRBJ2-6
D: NA
DNA: TGTGCCAGCAGCCTGGGACCGGGCTCTGGGGCCAACGTCCTGACTTTC
CDR3: CASSLGPGSGANVLTF

size: NA
V: TRBV24-1
J: TRBJ2-3
D: TRBD2
DNA: TGTGCCACCAGCAGCTGGAGGGAGGGGACAGATACGCAGTATTTT
CDR3: CATSSWREGTDTQYF

size: NA
V: TRBV6-5
J: TRBJ1-6
D: TRBD1
DNA: TGTGCCAGCAGCCTCCGGACAGGGACGGATTCACCCCTCCACTTT
CDR3: CASSLRTGTDSPLHF

size: NA
V: TRBV6-5
J: TRBJ1-6
D: TRBD1
DNA: TGTGCCAGCAGTTACTCTTGGACAGGGCTTAATTCACCCCTCCACTTT
CDR3: CASSYSWTGLNSPLHF

size: NA
V: TRBV5-4
J: TRBJ2-1
D: NA
DNA: TGTGCCAGCAGCTACCCGGGCCAGCAAAACAATGAGCAGTTCTTC
CDR3: CASSYPGQQNNEQFF

size: once
V: TRBV25-1
J: TRBJ1-5
D: TRBD1
DNA: TGTGCCAGCAGTGGCGGACAGGGAAGATTAATGGGGCAGCCCCAGCATTTT
CDR3: CASSGGQGRLMGQPQHF

size: once
V: TRBV6-4
J: TRBJ2-3
D: TRBD1
DNA: TGTGCCAGCAGGAAACAGGGGGCAACAGATACGCAGTATTTT
CDR3: CASRKQGATDTQYF

size: NA
V: TRBV19
J: TRBJ1-1
D: NA
DNA: TGTGCCAGTAGTTCCGCCATGAACACTGAAGCTTTCTTT
CDR3: CASSSAMNTEAFF

size: NA
V: TRBV5-1
J: TRBJ2-7
D: NA
DNA: TGCGCCAGCAGCCGGGACTCCGAAGGGGAGCAGTACTTC
CDR3: CASSRDSEGEQYF

size: NA
V: TRBV27
J: TRBJ2-7
D: NA
DNA: TGTGCCAGCAGTTTAAAGGTTCGACCGACCTACGAGCAGTACTTC
CDR3: CASSLKVRPTYEQYF

size: NA
V: TRBV4-1
J: TRBJ1-1
D: NA
DNA: TGCGCCAGCAGCCAAGATCAACCCCACAGTGCGCGTGAAGCTTTCTTT
CDR3: CASSQDQPHSAREAFF

size: NA
V: TRBV6-5
J: TRBJ1-2
D: TRBD1
DNA: TGTGCCAGCAGTCCCGGGACAGTGCAAGCCTATGGCTACACCTTC
CDR3: CASSPGTVQAYGYTF

size: NA
V: TRBV7-9
J: TRBJ2-7
D: NA
DNA: TGTGCCAGCAGCTTCGCCCCTAGCTCCTACGAGCAGTACTTC
CDR3: CASSFAPSSYEQYF

size: NA
V: TRBV11-2
J: TRBJ2-7
D: NA
DNA: TGTGCCAGCAGCTTAGACTCCTACGAGCAGTACTTC
CDR3: CASSLDSYEQYF

size: few
V: TRBV18
J: TRBJ1-3
D: NA
DNA: TGTGCCAGCTCACCACGGACAGCGAAAAACTCTGGAAACACCATATATTTT
CDR3: CASSPRTAKNSGNTIYF

size: NA
V: TRBV27
J: TRBJ2-3
D: TRBD2
DNA: TGTGCCAGCACCTTAAACCCCGGGAGGTCTGATACGCAGTATTTT
CDR3: CASTLNPGRSDTQYF

size: NA
V: TRBV9
J: TRBJ1-2
D: NA
DNA: TGTGCCAGCAGCGCACCGGGTGGCTATGGCTACACCTTC
CDR3: CASSAPGGYGYTF

size: NA
V: TRBV19
J: TRBJ1-3
D: TRBD1
DNA: TGTGCCAGTAAGGAAGGAAGGGACAGGGGAGGCGACACCATATATTTT
CDR3: CASKEGRDRGGDTIYF

size: NA
V: TRBV7-2
J: TRBJ2-7
D: NA
DNA: TGTGCCAGCACCCCAGAGGGGGGACACAATTACGAGCAGTACTTC
CDR3: CASTPEGGHNYEQYF

size: NA
V: TRBV19
J: TRBJ2-1
D: NA
DNA: TGTGCCAGCACTAATACAGGGAAGGATGAGCAGTTCTTC
CDR3: CASTNTGKDEQFF